What follows describes a single T cell receptor (beta chain). Its antigen remains unidentified. The sample belongs to a study of shared clonotypes between healthy human individuals. Regarding the study as a whole: Against clonotypes common to all four donors, non-shared ones had lower generation probabilities.

TCRdb's table, derived via immunoSEQ multiplex PCR, lists solely in-frame clones and lacks some. This table holds approximately 2,200,000 clones, just over 90% found once. Germline values: CDR1 MNHEY, CDR2 SVGAGI. This CDR3 has 15 residues. Naivety among CD8 cells was defined by CD45RO negativity and positive CCR7 selection, thereby excluding terminally differentiated effector memory CD45RA+ cells. This TCR was sampled from a man between 18 and 35 years old in good health. Some clones in this sample may be carry-over from other donors' samples. The chain links TRBV6-5 to TRBJ2-5, with 8 bases identical to TRBD1. The assigned J gene may be wrong: the sequence end matches TRBJ2-7 better. The material sequenced was naive CD8+ T cells from PBMCs. The CDR3 nucleotides read TGTGCCAGCAGACAGACCGGGACAGGCACCTACGAGCAGTACTTC. This gives the protein CASRQTGTGTYEQYF.